The clone carrying this T cell receptor (beta chain) was recorded only once. The source of the sample is a study of blood T cell repertoires in COVID-19. Study as a whole: The study drew acute and convalescent COVID-19 samples from the United States, Italy and Spain. PBMCs, B-cell-depleted T cells, or T cells provided the cDNA or gDNA that made up the material.

Per the original data handling: Reference gene primer amplification yielded estimated nucleated cell counts. Assay: immunoSEQ multiplex PCR; the TCRdb copy retains only in-frame clones and omits some. V, J and clone size derive from that table, while D and trimming were established from the DNA sequence. Of roughly 100,000 clones in the sample, around 93% were seen once. The V gene's germline CDR1 is KGHSH and CDR2 LQKENI. V was shortened by 2 bases and J by 0 bases, with 13 bases between the two germline ends. This CDR3 comprises 16 residues. Sequences were obtained from peripheral blood. The rearrangement joins TRBV18 to TRBJ2-5; tentatively, D is TRBD1 (6 bases). This receptor was identified in a man aged 45 to 65 with acute or convalescent COVID-19. CDR3 sequence (DNA): TGTGCCAGCTCACCATGGACAGCGCTCTACCAAGAGACCCAGTACTTC. As protein: CASSPWTALYQETQYF.